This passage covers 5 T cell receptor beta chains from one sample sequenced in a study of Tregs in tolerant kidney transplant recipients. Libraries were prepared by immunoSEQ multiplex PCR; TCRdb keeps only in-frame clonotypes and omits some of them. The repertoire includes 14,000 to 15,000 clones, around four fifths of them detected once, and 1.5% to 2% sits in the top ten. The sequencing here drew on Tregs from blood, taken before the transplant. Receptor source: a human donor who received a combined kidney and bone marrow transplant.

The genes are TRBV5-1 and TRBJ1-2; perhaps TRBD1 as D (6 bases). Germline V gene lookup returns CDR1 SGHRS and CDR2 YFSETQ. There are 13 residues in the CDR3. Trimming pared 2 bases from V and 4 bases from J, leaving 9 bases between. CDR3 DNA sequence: TGCGCCAGCAGCTTAGGGGGGGGCTATGGCTACACCTTC. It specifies CASSLGGGYGYTF.

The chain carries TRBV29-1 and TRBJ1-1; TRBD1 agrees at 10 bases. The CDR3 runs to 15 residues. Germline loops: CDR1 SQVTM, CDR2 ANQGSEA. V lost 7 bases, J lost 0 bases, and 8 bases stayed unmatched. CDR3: CSARRGQGMNTEAFF. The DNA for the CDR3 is TGCAGCGCCCGTAGGGGACAGGGGATGAACACTGAAGCTTTCTTT.

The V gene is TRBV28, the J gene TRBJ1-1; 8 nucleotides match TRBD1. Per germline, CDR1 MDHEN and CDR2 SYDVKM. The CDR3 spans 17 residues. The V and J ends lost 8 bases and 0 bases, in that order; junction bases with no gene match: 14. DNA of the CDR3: TGTGCCAGCCAAGATCCTTTAGACAGGGGCATGAACACTGAAGCTTTCTTT. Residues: CASQDPLDRGMNTEAFF.

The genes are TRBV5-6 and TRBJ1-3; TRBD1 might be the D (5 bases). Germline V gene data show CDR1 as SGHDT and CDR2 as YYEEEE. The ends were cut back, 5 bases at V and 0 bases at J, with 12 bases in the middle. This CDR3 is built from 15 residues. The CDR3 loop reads CASRRTGRSGNTIYF. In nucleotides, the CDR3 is TGTGCCAGCAGGCGTACAGGACGCTCTGGAAACACCATATATTTT.

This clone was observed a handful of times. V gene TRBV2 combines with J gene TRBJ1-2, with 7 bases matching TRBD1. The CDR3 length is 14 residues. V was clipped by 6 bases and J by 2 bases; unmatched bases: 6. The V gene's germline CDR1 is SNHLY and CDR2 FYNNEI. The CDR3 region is CASSPGTVNYGYTF. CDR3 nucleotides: TGTGCCAGCAGCCCCGGGACAGTCAACTATGGCTACACCTTC. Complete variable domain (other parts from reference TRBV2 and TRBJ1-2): EPEVTQTPSHQVTQMGQEVILRCVPISNHLYFYWYRQILGQKVEFLVSFYNNEISEKSEIFDDQFSVERPDGSNFTLKIRSTKLEDSAMYFCASSPGTVNYGYTFGSGTRLTVV.